This TCR beta chain was recorded in a study of technical replicates of blood from a handful of donors. This CDR3 spans 17 amino acids. The J segment lost 9 bases and the V segment lost 4 bases, leaving 15 bases of the junction unmatched. Germline V lookup: CDR1 MNHEY, CDR2 SMNVEV (reference sequence). This clone has a single count. TCRdb's table, derived via immunoSEQ multiplex PCR, lists solely in-frame clones and lacks some. The table has 100,000 or so clones, around 96% seen once. The chain employs TRBV27 and TRBJ1-6, with 7 bases fitting TRBD1. The TCR was taken from a human donor in good health. Sample: T cells isolated from PBMCs. CDR3 coding DNA: TGTGCCAGCAGTTCCCAAGGGGGCAGGGGAGGAGGTTCACCCCTCCACTTT. Translating gives CASSSQGGRGGGSPLHF.